The clone carrying this T cell receptor beta chain was counted once. This record comes from a study of blood T cell repertoires in COVID-19. Germline loops: CDR1 SGDLS, CDR2 YYNGEE. The CDR3 has 15 residues. Trimming cost V 0 bases and J 0 bases, with 7 bases left between them. Using immunoSEQ multiplex PCR, the repertoire was profiled, and TCRdb retains in-frame clones only, with some absent. The table records about 140,000 clones, 60% to 85% of them present only once. The gene calls are TRBV9 and TRBJ2-1; no definite D call. Sequencing was performed on peripheral blood. This TCR was sampled from a man between 50 and 59 years old with acute or convalescent COVID-19. The CDR3 is CASSVDQNSYNEQFF. The CDR3 DNA sequence: TGTGCCAGCAGCGTAGATCAGAACTCCTACAATGAGCAGTTCTTC.